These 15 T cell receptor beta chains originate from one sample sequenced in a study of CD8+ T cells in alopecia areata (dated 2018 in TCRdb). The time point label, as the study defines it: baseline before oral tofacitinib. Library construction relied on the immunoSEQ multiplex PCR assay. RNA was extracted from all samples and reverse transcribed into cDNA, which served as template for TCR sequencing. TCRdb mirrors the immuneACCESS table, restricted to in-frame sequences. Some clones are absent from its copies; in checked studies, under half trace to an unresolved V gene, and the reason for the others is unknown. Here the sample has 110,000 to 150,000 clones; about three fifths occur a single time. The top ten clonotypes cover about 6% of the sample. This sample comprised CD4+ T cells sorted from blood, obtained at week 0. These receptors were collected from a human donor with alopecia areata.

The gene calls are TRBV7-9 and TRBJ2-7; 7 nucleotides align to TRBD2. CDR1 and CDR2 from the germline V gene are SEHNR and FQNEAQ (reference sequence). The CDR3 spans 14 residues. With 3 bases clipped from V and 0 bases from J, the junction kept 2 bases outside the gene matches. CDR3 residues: CASSFGTTSYEQYF. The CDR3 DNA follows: TGTGCCAGCAGCTTCGGGACTACCTCCTACGAGCAGTACTTC. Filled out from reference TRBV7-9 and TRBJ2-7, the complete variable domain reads DTGVSQNPRHKITKRGQNVTFRCDPISEHNRLYWYRQTLGQGPEFLTYFQNEAQLEKSRLLSDRFSAERPKGSFSTLEIQRTEQGDSAMYLCASSFGTTSYEQYFGPGTRLTVT.

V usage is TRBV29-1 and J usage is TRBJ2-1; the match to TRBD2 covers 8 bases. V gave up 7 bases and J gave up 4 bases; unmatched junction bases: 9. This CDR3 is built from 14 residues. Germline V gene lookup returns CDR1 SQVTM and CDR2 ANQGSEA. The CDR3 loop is CSERTGGPYNEQFF. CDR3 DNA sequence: TGCAGCGAACGTACGGGGGGGCCTTACAATGAGCAGTTCTTC.

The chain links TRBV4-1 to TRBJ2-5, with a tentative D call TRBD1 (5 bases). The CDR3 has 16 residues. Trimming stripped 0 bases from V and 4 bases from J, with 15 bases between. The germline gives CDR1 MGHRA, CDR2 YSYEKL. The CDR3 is CASSQDNRGWGETQYF. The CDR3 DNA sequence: TGCGCCAGCAGCCAAGATAATAGGGGATGGGGAGAGACCCAGTACTTC.

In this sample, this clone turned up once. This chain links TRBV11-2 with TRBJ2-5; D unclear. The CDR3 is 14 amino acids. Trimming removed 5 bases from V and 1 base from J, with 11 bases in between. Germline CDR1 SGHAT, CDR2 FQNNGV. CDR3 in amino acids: CASSPRPFQETQYF. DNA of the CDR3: TGTGCCAGCAGCCCCAGGCCGTTCCAAGAGACCCAGTACTTC.

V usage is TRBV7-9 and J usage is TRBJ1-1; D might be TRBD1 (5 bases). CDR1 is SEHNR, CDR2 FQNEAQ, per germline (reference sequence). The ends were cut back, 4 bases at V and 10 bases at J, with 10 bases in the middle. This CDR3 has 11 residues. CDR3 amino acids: CASSSGGVAFF. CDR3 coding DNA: TGTGCCAGCAGCTCCGGGGGGGTAGCTTTCTTT.

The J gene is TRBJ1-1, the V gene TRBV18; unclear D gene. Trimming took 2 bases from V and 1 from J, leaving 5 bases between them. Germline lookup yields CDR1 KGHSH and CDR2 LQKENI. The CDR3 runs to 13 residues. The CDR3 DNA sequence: TGTGCCAGCTCACCAGAGGGGAACACTGAAGCTTTCTTT. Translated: CASSPEGNTEAFF.

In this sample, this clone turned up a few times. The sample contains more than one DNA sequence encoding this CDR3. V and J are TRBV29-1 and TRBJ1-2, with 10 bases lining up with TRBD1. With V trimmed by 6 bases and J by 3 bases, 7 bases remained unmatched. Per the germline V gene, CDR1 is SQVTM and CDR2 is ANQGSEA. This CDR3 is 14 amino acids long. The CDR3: CSVAPGTGDYGYTF. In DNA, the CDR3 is TGCAGCGTCGCCCCCGGGACAGGGGACTATGGCTACACCTTC.

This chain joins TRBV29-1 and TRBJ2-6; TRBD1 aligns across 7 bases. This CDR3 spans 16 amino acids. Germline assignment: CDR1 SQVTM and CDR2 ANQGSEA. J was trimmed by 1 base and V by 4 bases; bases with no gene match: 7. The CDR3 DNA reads TGCAGCGTTGGACAGGGCGGCGGTTCTGGGGCCAACGTCCTGACTTTC. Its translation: CSVGQGGGSGANVLTF.

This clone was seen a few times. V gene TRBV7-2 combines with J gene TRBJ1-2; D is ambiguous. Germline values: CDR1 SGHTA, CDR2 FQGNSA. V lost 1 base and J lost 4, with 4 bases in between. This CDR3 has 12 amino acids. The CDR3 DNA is TGTGCCAGCAGCTTAGGGCGCTATGGCTACACCTTC. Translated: CASSLGRYGYTF. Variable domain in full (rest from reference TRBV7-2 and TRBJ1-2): GAGVSQSPSNKVTEKGKDVELRCDPISGHTALYWYRQSLGQGLEFLIYFQGNSAPDKSGLPSDRFSAERTGGSVSTLTIQRTQQEDSAVYLCASSLGRYGYTFGSGTRLTVV.

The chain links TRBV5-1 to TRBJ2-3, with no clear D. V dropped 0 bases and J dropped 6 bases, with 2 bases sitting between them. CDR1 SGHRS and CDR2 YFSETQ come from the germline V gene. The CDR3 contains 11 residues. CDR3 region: CASSLVDTQYF. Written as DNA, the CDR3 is TGCGCCAGCAGCTTGGTTGATACGCAGTATTTT.

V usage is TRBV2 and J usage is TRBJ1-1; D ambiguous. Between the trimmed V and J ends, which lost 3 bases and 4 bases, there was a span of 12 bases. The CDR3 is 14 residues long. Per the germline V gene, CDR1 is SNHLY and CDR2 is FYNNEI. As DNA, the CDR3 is TGTGCCAGCAGTGAGATGGGTTGGGGCACTGAAGCTTTCTTT. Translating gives CASSEMGWGTEAFF. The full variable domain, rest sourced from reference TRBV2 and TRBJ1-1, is EPEVTQTPSHQVTQMGQEVILRCVPISNHLYFYWYRQILGQKVEFLVSFYNNEISEKSEIFDDQFSVERPDGSNFTLKIRSTKLEDSAMYFCASSEMGWGTEAFFGQGTRLTVV.

CDR3 protein: CASSFPGDTQYF. CDR3 coding DNA: TGTGCCAGCAGTTTCCCAGGGGATACGCAGTATTTT. The rearrangement links TRBV6-6 to TRBJ2-3, with a tentative D call TRBD1 (5 bases). Germline CDR1 and CDR2: MNHNY and SVGAGI (reference sequence). The CDR3 consists of 12 residues. Between the trimmed V and J ends, which lost 4 bases and 6 bases, there was a span of 8 bases.

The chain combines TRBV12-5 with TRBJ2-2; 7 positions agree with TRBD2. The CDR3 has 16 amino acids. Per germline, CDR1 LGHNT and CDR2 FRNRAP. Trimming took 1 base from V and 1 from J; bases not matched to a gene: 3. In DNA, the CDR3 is TGTGCTAGTGGTTTGGCCGGGGGGAGGAACACCGGGGAGCTGTTTTTT. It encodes CASGLAGGRNTGELFF. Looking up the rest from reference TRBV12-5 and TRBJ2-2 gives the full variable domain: DARVTQTPRHKVTEMGQEVTMRCQPILGHNTVFWYRQTMMQGLELLAYFRNRAPLDDSGMPKDRFSAEMPDATLATLKIQPSEPRDSAVYFCASGLAGGRNTGELFFGEGSRLTVL.

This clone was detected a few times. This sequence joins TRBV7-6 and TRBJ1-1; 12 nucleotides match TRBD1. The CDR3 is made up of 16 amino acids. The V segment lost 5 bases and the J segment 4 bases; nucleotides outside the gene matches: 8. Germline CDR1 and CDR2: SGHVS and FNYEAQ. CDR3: CASSLGTGGFSTEAFF. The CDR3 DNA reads TGTGCCAGCAGCCTCGGGACAGGGGGCTTCAGCACTGAAGCTTTCTTT.

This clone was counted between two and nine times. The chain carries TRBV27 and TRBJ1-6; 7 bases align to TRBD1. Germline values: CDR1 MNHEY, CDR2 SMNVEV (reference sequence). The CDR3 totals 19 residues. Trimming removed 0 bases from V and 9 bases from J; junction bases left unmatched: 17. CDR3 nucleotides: TGTGCCAGCAGTTTATCGCGTCCTCCTGGGGACAGACAAGGTTCACCCCTCCACTTT. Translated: CASSLSRPPGDRQGSPLHF.